The 27 T cell receptor beta chains given below trace back to one sample, sequenced in a study of blood T cell repertoires in COVID-19 (TCRdb year 2020). The method behind the library was the immunoSEQ multiplex PCR assay. TCRdb carries this immuneACCESS record with in-frame sequences only. Its versions omit some clonotypes, under half of them owing to an unresolved V gene in the studies checked, with the rest unexplained. The sample yields approximately 210,000 clones; roughly 87% were counted once. Together, the top ten hold 7.2% of the sample. The specimen was PBMCs or T cells enriched from blood (not recorded which). All receptors come from a man aged 30 to 45 in a cohort exposed to, infected with or recovered from COVID-19 (not recorded which).

This clone was observed once. The CDR3 sequence is CASSPRWTARTGNTIYF. CDR3 in DNA: TGCGCCAGCAGCCCCAGATGGACTGCCCGCACGGGAAACACCATATATTTT. J is TRBJ1-3 and V is TRBV4-1; unclear D gene. CDR1 and CDR2 from the germline V gene are MGHRA and YSYEKL. The CDR3 has 17 residues. V was clipped by 4 bases and J by 4 bases, with 20 bases between them.

This chain uses TRBV19 with TRBJ1-1; D remains unclear. The CDR3 totals 13 residues. Trimming pared 5 bases from V and 1 base from J, leaving 8 bases between. Germline CDR1 reads LNHDA; CDR2 reads SQIVND (reference sequence). CDR3 nucleotides: TGTGCCAGTAGTTTTGGCAGGAACACTGAAGCTTTCTTT. Encoded protein: CASSFGRNTEAFF.

The J gene is TRBJ2-7, the V gene TRBV7-9, with TRBD1 identical over 12 bases. The CDR3 has 15 residues. The germline V gene has CDR1 SEHNR and CDR2 FQNEAQ (reference sequence). V dropped 6 bases and J dropped 6; count of bases not matched to a gene: 9. The CDR3 DNA sequence: TGTGCCAGCAGTCCTCCCGGGACAGGGGGCTTCGAGCAGTACTTC. Translating it yields CASSPPGTGGFEQYF.

The chain recombines TRBV15 with TRBJ1-3, with 10 bases fitting TRBD1. Germline assignment: CDR1 LNHNV and CDR2 YYDKDF (reference sequence). This CDR3 has 18 amino acids. V trimming: 5 bases; J trimming: 0 bases; junction bases outside the gene matches: 10. CDR3 DNA sequence: TGTGCCACCAGCTCCTGGGGGACAGGGGACTTCTCTGGAAACACCATATATTTT. Protein product: CATSSWGTGDFSGNTIYF. Full variable domain (remainder filled in from reference TRBV15 and TRBJ1-3): DAMVIQNPRYQVTQFGKPVTLSCSQTLNHNVMYWYQQKSSQAPKLLFHYYDKDFNNEADTPDNFQSRRPNTSFCFLDIRSPGLGDTAMYLCATSSWGTGDFSGNTIYFGEGSWLTVV.

This chain's CDR3 is CASSPGPGLLYF. The CDR3 DNA is TGTGCCAGCAGCCCGGGACCGGGACTCCTTTACTTC. The chain carries TRBV5-4 and TRBJ2-7, with a weak D call TRBD2 (6 bases). V was trimmed by 4 bases and J by 13 bases, leaving 18 bases between them. There are 12 residues in the CDR3. Germline V lookup: CDR1 SGHNT, CDR2 YYREEE (reference sequence).

The chain carries TRBV28 and TRBJ1-5, with D perhaps TRBD1 (6 bases). Looked up from germline, CDR1 is MDHEN and CDR2 is SYDVKM. With 10 bases removed from V and 1 base from J, the gap between germline ends came to 14 bases. The CDR3 is 14 amino acids. CDR3 protein: CATRDITSNQPQHF. The CDR3 bases are TGTGCCACCCGGGACATTACAAGCAATCAGCCCCAGCATTTT. Looking up the rest from reference TRBV28 and TRBJ1-5 gives the full variable domain: DVKVTQSSRYLVKRTGEKVFLECVQDMDHENMFWYRQDPGLGLRLIYFSYDVKMKEKGDIPEGYSVSREKKERFSLILESASTNQTSMYLCATRDITSNQPQHFGDGTRLSIL.

The rearrangement uses TRBV7-3 and TRBJ2-1; 7 nucleotides align to TRBD2. The length of the CDR3 is 19 residues. Germline CDR1 reads SGHTA; CDR2 reads FQGTGA. The ends lost 5 bases at V and 3 bases at J; junction bases unmatched: 19. In DNA form, the CDR3 reads TGTGCCAGCAGCCTTAAAGCCCTAGCGGTCCCAGTGGTCTACAATGAGCAGTTCTTC. Translation gives CASSLKALAVPVVYNEQFF.

This sequence joins TRBV7-8 and TRBJ2-7; 7 bases are shared with TRBD2. Germline V gene lookup returns CDR1 SGHVS and CDR2 FQNEAQ. The CDR3 contains 15 residues. The junction had 10 bases not matched to a gene; V was cut back by 7 bases and J by 1 base. As DNA, the CDR3 is TGTGCCAGCACGACCGGCGGGAGCGAGTCCTACGAGCAGTACTTC. Its translation: CASTTGGSESYEQYF.

The chain couples TRBV7-9 to TRBJ1-1; D remains ambiguous. V lost 1 base and J lost 11, with 11 bases in between. The CDR3 is 12 amino acids. Germline CDR1 SEHNR, CDR2 FQNEAQ (reference sequence). This chain's CDR3 is CASSLVGKRAFF. DNA of the CDR3: TGTGCCAGCAGCTTAGTAGGAAAGCGGGCTTTCTTT.

This chain connects TRBV9 to TRBJ2-1; D is unclear. CDR3 length equals 11 residues. Trimming stripped 5 bases from V and 6 bases from J, with 6 bases between. Germline-derived CDR1 and CDR2 are SGDLS and YYNGEE. The DNA of the CDR3 is TGTGCCAGCAGTAGTACCAATGAGCAGTTCTTC. Amino acids: CASSSTNEQFF.

The chain couples TRBV7-8 to TRBJ1-5; 8 bases are shared with TRBD1. V lost 5 bases, J lost 1 base, and 1 base stayed unmatched. CDR3 size: 14 residues. Germline CDR1 and CDR2: SGHVS and FQNEAQ. The CDR3 is CASSRQGSNQPQHF. CDR3 bases: TGTGCCAGCAGCCGACAGGGGAGCAATCAGCCCCAGCATTTT.

J is TRBJ1-3 and V is TRBV7-2; D is unresolved. Germline V gene lookup returns CDR1 SGHTA and CDR2 FQGNSA. Trimming removed 5 bases from V and 0 bases from J, with 14 bases in between. The CDR3 runs to 16 residues. In DNA, the CDR3 is TGTGCCAGCAGCCCCTTTGTGGGAGACTCTGGAAACACCATATATTTT. It specifies CASSPFVGDSGNTIYF.

V usage is TRBV5-1 and J usage is TRBJ2-1; 7 bases agree with TRBD2. Looked up from germline, CDR1 is SGHRS and CDR2 is YFSETQ. This CDR3 has 16 residues. The V and J ends lost 0 bases and 6 bases, in that order; junction bases with no gene match: 9. Here the CDR3 DNA reads TGCGCCAGCAGCTTGGCCGTGGGAGGGCGAGCCAATGAGCAGTTCTTC. Translation: CASSLAVGGRANEQFF. Full variable domain (rest looked up from reference TRBV5-1 and TRBJ2-1): KAGVTQTPRYLIKTRGQQVTLSCSPISGHRSVSWYQQTPGQGLQFLFEYFSETQRNKGNFPGRFSGRQFSNSRSEMNVSTLELGDSALYLCASSLAVGGRANEQFFGPGTRLTVL.

This sequence joins TRBV5-1 and TRBJ2-6; D is unresolved. CDR3 size: 14 residues. V was pared by 1 base and J by 4 bases, with 6 bases between. Germline V CDR1 and CDR2: SGHRS, YFSETQ. CDR3 residues: CASSLLSGANVLTF. The CDR3 nucleotides are TGCGCCAGCAGCTTGTTATCCGGGGCCAACGTCCTGACTTTC.

The chain has TRBV11-2 and TRBJ1-1, with D unresolved. Per germline, CDR1 SGHAT and CDR2 FQNNGV. Trimming took 3 bases from V and 0 from J, leaving 5 bases between them. The CDR3 covers 13 residues. The CDR3 DNA reads as TGTGCCAGCAGCTTCGGTTTGAACACTGAAGCTTTCTTT. Translating gives CASSFGLNTEAFF.

The J gene is TRBJ2-5, the V gene TRBV4-3; tentatively, D is TRBD1 (6 bases). Germline values: CDR1 LGHNA, CDR2 YSLEER. The CDR3 has 21 residues. The V gene lost 1 base and the J gene lost 2 bases, with 29 bases spanning the gap. In nucleotides, the CDR3 is TGCGCCAGCAGCCAAGGTCTTTCGAGAGGGGGTGGGGTGGGGCGACAAGAGACCCAGTACTTC. Encoded protein: CASSQGLSRGGGVGRQETQYF.

The chain recombines TRBV27 with TRBJ1-5, with a tentative D call TRBD1 (5 bases). Trimming removed 2 bases from V and 7 bases from J, with 9 bases in between. This CDR3 has 13 amino acids. Per germline, CDR1 MNHEY and CDR2 SMNVEV (reference sequence). The CDR3 is CASSLQGWQPQHF. The CDR3 DNA reads TGTGCCAGCAGTTTACAGGGCTGGCAGCCCCAGCATTTT.

This sequence joins TRBV7-3 and TRBJ2-3; the match to TRBD2 covers 7 bases. The CDR3 loop spans 15 amino acids. Per the germline V gene, CDR1 is SGHTA and CDR2 is FQGTGA. J lost 4 bases, V lost 2 bases, and 6 bases had no gene match. The CDR3, as DNA: TGTGCCAGCAGCTTAGAAGGCGGGAGTTCAGATACGCAGTATTTT. Its protein product is CASSLEGGSSDTQYF.

V is TRBV28 and J is TRBJ1-6; TRBD1 is a possible D gene (6 bases). With 10 bases removed from V and 5 bases from J, the gap between germline ends came to 18 bases. The CDR3 consists of 15 residues. The germline V gene has CDR1 MDHEN and CDR2 SYDVKM. Here the CDR3 reads CATSKGRGDNSPLHF. The CDR3, as DNA: TGTGCCACCTCCAAGGGCAGGGGTGATAATTCACCCCTCCACTTT.

The sample holds one count of this clone. The gene calls are TRBV28 and TRBJ1-1; D is uncertain. In germline, CDR1 is MDHEN, CDR2 SYDVKM. V dropped 2 bases and J dropped 4 bases, with 11 bases sitting between them. The CDR3 extends over 14 amino acids. The CDR3 loop is CASSLGRRGTEAFF. In DNA, the CDR3 is TGTGCCAGCAGTTTAGGACGGCGGGGCACTGAAGCTTTCTTT.

J is TRBJ1-3 and V is TRBV9, with TRBD1 matching 10 bases. CDR1 and CDR2 (germline): SGDLS, YYNGEE. Trimming removed 3 bases from V and 2 bases from J; junction bases left unmatched: 2. This CDR3 contains 15 residues. The CDR3 DNA is TGTGCCAGCAGCGCTGGGACAGGGGCTGGAAACACCATATATTTT. Amino acid sequence: CASSAGTGAGNTIYF. The whole variable domain, remainder taken from reference TRBV9 and TRBJ1-3, is DSGVTQTPKHLITATGQRVTLRCSPRSGDLSVYWYQQSLDQGLQFLIQYYNGEERAKGNILERFSAQQFPDLHSELNLSSLELGDSALYFCASSAGTGAGNTIYFGEGSWLTVV.

The chain carries TRBV4-1 and TRBJ2-1; TRBD2 matches 7 bases. The CDR3 length is 14 residues. The junction had 14 bases not matched to a gene; V was cut back by 5 bases and J by 13 bases. Per the germline V gene, CDR1 is MGHRA and CDR2 is YSYEKL. The CDR3 nucleotides are TGCGCCAGCAGCTTGGCCGGGACTACGAATGGACAGTTCTTC. It encodes CASSLAGTTNGQFF.

J is TRBJ1-5 and V is TRBV7-9; the D is unclear. Germline loops: CDR1 SEHNR, CDR2 FQNEAQ (reference sequence). Trimming cost V 7 bases and J 2 bases, with 9 bases left between them. This CDR3 is 13 amino acids long. CDR3 DNA sequence: TGTGCCAGCACAAAGGAGGGCAATCAGCCCCAGCATTTT. Encoded protein: CASTKEGNQPQHF.

A single count supports this clone. The chain combines TRBV6-2 or TRBV6-3 with TRBJ1-3; D remains ambiguous. The CDR3 is made up of 14 amino acids. The V gene lost 2 bases and the J gene lost 0 bases, with 5 bases spanning the gap. CDR1 is MNHEY, CDR2 SVGEGT, per germline. In DNA, the CDR3 is TGTGCCAGCAGTTACGGCAGCTCTGGAAACACCATATATTTT. It yields the protein CASSYGSSGNTIYF.

The genes are TRBV7-9 and TRBJ2-2; 9 bases match TRBD2. V trimming: 4 bases; J trimming: 5 bases; junction bases outside the gene matches: 11. Germline V gene lookup returns CDR1 SEHNR and CDR2 FQNEAQ (reference sequence). The CDR3 runs to 17 residues. The CDR3 bases are TGTGCCAGCAGCTACTCCGGGACTAGCTTTTTTACCGGGGAGCTGTTTTTT. It codes for CASSYSGTSFFTGELFF.

The chain's CDR3 is CASKPRQKNIQYF. The CDR3 DNA sequence: TGTGCCAGCAAACCCAGACAGAAAAACATTCAGTACTTC. This chain joins TRBV28 and TRBJ2-4; D perhaps matches TRBD1 (5 bases). The CDR3 has 13 residues. Germline CDR1 is MDHEN and CDR2 is SYDVKM. With 7 bases removed from V and 4 bases from J, the gap between germline ends came to 11 bases.

This chain uses TRBV5-6 with TRBJ2-7; 9 bases are a match to TRBD2. The CDR3 length is 15 residues. Germline V gene data show CDR1 as SGHDT and CDR2 as YYEEEE. With V trimmed by 1 base and J by 2 bases, 4 bases remained unmatched. This CDR3 is CASSLIAGGPYEQYF. CDR3 DNA: TGTGCCAGCAGCTTGATTGCGGGAGGGCCCTACGAGCAGTACTTC. The full variable domain, rest sourced from reference TRBV5-6 and TRBJ2-7, is DAGVTQSPTHLIKTRGQQVTLRCSPKSGHDTVSWYQQALGQGPQFIFQYYEEEERQRGNFPDRFSGHQFPNYSSELNVNALLLGDSALYLCASSLIAGGPYEQYFGPGTRLTVT.